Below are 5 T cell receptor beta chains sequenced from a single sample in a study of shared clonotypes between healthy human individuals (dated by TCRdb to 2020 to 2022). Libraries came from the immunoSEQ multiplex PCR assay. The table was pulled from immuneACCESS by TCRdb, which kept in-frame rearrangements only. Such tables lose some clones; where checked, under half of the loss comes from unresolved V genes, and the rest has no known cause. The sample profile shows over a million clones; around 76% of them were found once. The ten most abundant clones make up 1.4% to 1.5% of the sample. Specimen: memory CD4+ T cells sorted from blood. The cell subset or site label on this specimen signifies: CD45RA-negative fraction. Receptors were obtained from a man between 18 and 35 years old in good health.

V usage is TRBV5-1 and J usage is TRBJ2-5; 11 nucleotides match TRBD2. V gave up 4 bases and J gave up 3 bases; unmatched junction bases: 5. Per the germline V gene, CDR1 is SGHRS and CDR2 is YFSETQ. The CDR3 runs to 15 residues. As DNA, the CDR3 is TGCGCCAGCAGCCGTAGCGGGGGGGCCGAAGAGACCCAGTACTTC. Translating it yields CASSRSGGAEETQYF.

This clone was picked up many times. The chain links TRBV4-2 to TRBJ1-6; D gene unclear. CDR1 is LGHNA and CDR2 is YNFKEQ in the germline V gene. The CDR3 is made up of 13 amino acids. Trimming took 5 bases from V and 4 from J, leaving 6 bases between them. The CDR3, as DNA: TGTGCCAGCAGCTCAGATTATAATTCACCCCTCCACTTT. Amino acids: CASSSDYNSPLHF.

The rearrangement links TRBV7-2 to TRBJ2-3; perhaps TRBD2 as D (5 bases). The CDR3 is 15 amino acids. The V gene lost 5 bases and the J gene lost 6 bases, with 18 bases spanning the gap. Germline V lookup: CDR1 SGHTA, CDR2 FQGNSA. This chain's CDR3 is CASSPRTLASDTQYF. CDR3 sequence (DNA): TGTGCCAGCAGCCCGCGGACTCTAGCCTCGGATACGCAGTATTTT. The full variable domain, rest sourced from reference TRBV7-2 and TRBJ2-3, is GAGVSQSPSNKVTEKGKDVELRCDPISGHTALYWYRQSLGQGLEFLIYFQGNSAPDKSGLPSDRFSAERTGGSVSTLTIQRTQQEDSAVYLCASSPRTLASDTQYFGPGTRLTVL.

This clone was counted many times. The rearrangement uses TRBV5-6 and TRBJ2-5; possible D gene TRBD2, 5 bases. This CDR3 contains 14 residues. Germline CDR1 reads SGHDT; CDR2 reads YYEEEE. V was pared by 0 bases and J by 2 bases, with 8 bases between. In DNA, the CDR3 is TGTGCCAGCAGCTTGGGTAGCGTACAAGAGACCCAGTACTTC. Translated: CASSLGSVQETQYF. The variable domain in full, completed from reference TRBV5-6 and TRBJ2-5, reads DAGVTQSPTHLIKTRGQQVTLRCSPKSGHDTVSWYQQALGQGPQFIFQYYEEEERQRGNFPDRFSGHQFPNYSSELNVNALLLGDSALYLCASSLGSVQETQYFGPGTRLLVL.

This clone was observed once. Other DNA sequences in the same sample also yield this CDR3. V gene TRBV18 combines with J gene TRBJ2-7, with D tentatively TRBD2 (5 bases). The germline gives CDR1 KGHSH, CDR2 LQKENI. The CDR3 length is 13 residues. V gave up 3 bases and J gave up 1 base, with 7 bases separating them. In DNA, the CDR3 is TGTGCCAGCTCACCTCCGGGGTCCTACGAGCAGTACTTC. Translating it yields CASSPPGSYEQYF.